This TCR beta chain was obtained from a study of blood T cell repertoires in COVID-19. Background on the study: Samples representing acute and convalescent COVID-19 were sourced from the United States, Italy and Spain.

CDR3 length: 14 amino acids. Trimming removed 4 bases from V and 5 bases from J; junction bases left unmatched: 6. Per the germline V gene, CDR1 is SGHRS and CDR2 is YFSETQ. Authors' analysis steps: Amplification of reference gene primers was used by the study to estimate nucleated cell counts. Libraries were prepared by immunoSEQ multiplex PCR; TCRdb keeps only in-frame clonotypes and omits some of them. V, J and clone size are taken as reported in that table, and D and trimming were inferred from the DNA itself. The sample holds nearly 35,000 clones; 85% are singletons and the top ten take 14%. The chain carries TRBV5-1 and TRBJ1-1; 9 bases align to TRBD1. The TCR was taken from a human donor with acute or convalescent COVID-19. The donor label of this sample is uncertain. Sequenced material: peripheral blood. This CDR3 is CASSPETGGTEAFF. CDR3 DNA sequence: TGCGCCAGCAGCCCGGAGACAGGGGGGACTGAAGCTTTCTTT.